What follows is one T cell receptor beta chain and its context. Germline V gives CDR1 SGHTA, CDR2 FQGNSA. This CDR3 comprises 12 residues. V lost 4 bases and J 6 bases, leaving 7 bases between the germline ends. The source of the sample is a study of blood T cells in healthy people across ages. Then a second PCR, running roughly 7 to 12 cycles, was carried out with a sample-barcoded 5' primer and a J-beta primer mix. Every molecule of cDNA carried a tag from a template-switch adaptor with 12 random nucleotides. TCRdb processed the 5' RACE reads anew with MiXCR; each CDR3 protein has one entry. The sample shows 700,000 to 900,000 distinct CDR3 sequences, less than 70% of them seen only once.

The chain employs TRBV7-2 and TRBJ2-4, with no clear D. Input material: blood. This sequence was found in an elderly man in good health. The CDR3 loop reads CASSSGANIQYF. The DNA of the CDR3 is TGTGCCAGCAGCTCAGGAGCAAACATTCAGTACTTC.